The 7 T cell receptor beta chains given below trace back to one sample, sequenced in a study of T cells in Graves' hyperthyroidism and ophthalmopathy. Amplified regions were TCR beta CDR3 sequences from RNA transcripts. When the TCR CDR3 underwent first-round RT-PCR, the HTBI primer set was used. TCRdb itself ran the multiplex PCR reads through MiXCR, one entry per CDR3 protein. The table has 370,000 or so distinct CDR3 sequences, 25% seen once. The sample was blood. The receptors shown here come from a man aged 45-60 years with Graves' hyperthyroidism.

This clonotype turned up a few times. This chain connects TRBV7-2 to TRBJ2-7; 7 nucleotides align to TRBD2. The junction had 14 bases not matched to a gene; V was cut back by 5 bases and J by 7 bases. The CDR3 consists of 15 residues. Per germline, CDR1 SGHTA and CDR2 FQGNSA. This CDR3 reads CASSQVASGHREQYF. DNA for the CDR3: TGTGCCAGCAGCCAGGTGGCTAGCGGTCACCGGGAGCAGTACTTC. Complete variable domain (other parts from reference TRBV7-2 and TRBJ2-7): GAGVSQSPSNKVTEKGKDVELRCDPISGHTALYWYRQSLGQGLEFLIYFQGNSAPDKSGLPSDRFSAERTGGSVSTLTIQRTQQEDSAVYLCASSQVASGHREQYFGPGTRLTVT.

The chain recombines TRBV27 with TRBJ2-5; D possibly corresponds to TRBD2 (6 bases). V gave up 0 bases and J gave up 6 bases, with 8 bases separating them. From germline, CDR1 is MNHEY and CDR2 SMNVEV (reference sequence). The CDR3 spans 13 residues. The CDR3 reads CASSLSGRQTQYF. CDR3 bases: TGTGCCAGCAGTTTATCCGGGAGACAGACCCAGTACTTC.

The chain has TRBV7-2 and TRBJ2-7, with D unclear. The CDR3 sequence is 13 residues long. V shed 4 bases and J shed 2 bases, with 9 bases lying between them. Germline CDR1 reads SGHTA; CDR2 reads FQGNSA. The CDR3 nucleotides are TGTGCCAGCAGCTACCCTGGGGCCTACGAGCAGTACTTC. This codes for CASSYPGAYEQYF.

This clonotype was seen ten or more times. The CDR3 bases are TGTGCCAGCAGAGCCGGGACAGGGGTGGCAGATACGCAGTATTTT. Translating gives CASRAGTGVADTQYF. The rearrangement uses TRBV12-3 or TRBV12-4 and TRBJ2-3, with 10 bases that match TRBD1. V shed 6 bases, J shed 4 bases, and the junction held 7 bases outside the gene matches. The CDR3 has 15 residues.

The table lists this clonotype with a few counts. At one end, the junction sequence differs from germline, possibly due to a read error. This sequence joins TRBV28 and TRBJ2-3; D ambiguous. Germline loops: CDR1 MDHEN, CDR2 SYDVKM. The CDR3 is 14 amino acids. CDR3 residues: CASSPLEAKDTRYF. In DNA, the CDR3 is TGTGCCAGCAGTCCCTTGGAAGCTAAGGATACGCGGTATTTT.

The chain couples TRBV6-1 to TRBJ1-5; D not certain. The CDR3 has 12 residues. V gave up 8 bases and J gave up 4 bases, with 9 bases separating them. Germline-derived CDR1 and CDR2 are MNHNS and SASEGT. The DNA for the CDR3 is TGTGCCAGCGTGGGAGGGAATCAGCCCCAGCATTTT. Translation: CASVGGNQPQHF.

V and J are TRBV6-2 or TRBV6-3 and TRBJ2-1; 7 bases agree with TRBD2. This CDR3 spans 15 amino acids. The V gene's germline CDR1 is MNHEY and CDR2 SVGEGT. Germline trimming cut 1 base from V and 8 bases from J; bases unmatched to any gene: 8. This CDR3 reads CASSYWGTTLDEQFF. The CDR3 coding sequence is TGTGCCAGCAGTTACTGGGGGACTACTCTGGATGAGCAGTTCTTC.